This TCR beta chain was identified during a study of blood T cell repertoires in COVID-19. Study-level background: Spain, Italy and the United States supplied samples that represented acute and convalescent COVID-19.

All enrollees were about 18 to 89 years old and from 20 to 25 US areas. Before being deemed recovered, Cohort 3 donors had two negative PCRs, clearance, or symptom resolution. Under the authors' procedure: The authors estimated nucleated cell counts from reference gene primer amplification. The data were produced by immunoSEQ multiplex PCR, yet TCRdb's version contains in-frame clones alone and is incomplete. The V and J calls and clone size come from that table; D and trimming were worked out from the DNA. The data contain about 200,000 clones, 80% to 85% of them singletons. The germline gives CDR1 MGHRA, CDR2 YSYEKL. This CDR3 is built from 17 residues. Trimming cost V 1 base and J 0 bases, with 13 bases left between them.

This TCR derives from a man aged 35 to 55 who had recovered from COVID-19. Sequenced material: PBMCs or T cells enriched from blood (not recorded which). This chain uses TRBV4-1 with TRBJ1-3, with TRBD1 as a possible D gene (5 bases). Here the CDR3 reads CASSQGAWGDSGNTIYF. The DNA of the CDR3 is TGCGCCAGCAGCCAAGGAGCCTGGGGGGACTCTGGAAACACCATATATTTT.